This T cell receptor (beta chain) was sequenced during a study of blood T cells in healthy people across ages. This clonotype was recorded a few times. A J-beta primer mix and a sample-barcoded 5' primer were used in a second PCR of roughly 6 to 12 cycles. All cDNA molecules were each tagged by a template-switch adaptor with 12 random nucleotides. TCRdb processed the 5' RACE reads anew with MiXCR; each CDR3 protein has one entry. The sample has 450,000 to 700,000 distinct CDR3 sequences, 27% seen once. The receptor comes from a woman in her seventies in good health. Sample: blood.

The chain's CDR3 is CASSSPTPSGSNEQFF. CDR3 DNA: TGTGCCAGCAGCTCCCCCACCCCTAGCGGGAGCAATGAGCAGTTCTTC. The chain joins TRBV7-3 to TRBJ2-1, with TRBD2 matching 10 bases. The CDR3 is 16 residues long. J was trimmed by 6 bases and V by 4 bases; bases with no gene match: 9. Germline V gene sequence: CDR1 SGHTA, CDR2 FQGTGA.